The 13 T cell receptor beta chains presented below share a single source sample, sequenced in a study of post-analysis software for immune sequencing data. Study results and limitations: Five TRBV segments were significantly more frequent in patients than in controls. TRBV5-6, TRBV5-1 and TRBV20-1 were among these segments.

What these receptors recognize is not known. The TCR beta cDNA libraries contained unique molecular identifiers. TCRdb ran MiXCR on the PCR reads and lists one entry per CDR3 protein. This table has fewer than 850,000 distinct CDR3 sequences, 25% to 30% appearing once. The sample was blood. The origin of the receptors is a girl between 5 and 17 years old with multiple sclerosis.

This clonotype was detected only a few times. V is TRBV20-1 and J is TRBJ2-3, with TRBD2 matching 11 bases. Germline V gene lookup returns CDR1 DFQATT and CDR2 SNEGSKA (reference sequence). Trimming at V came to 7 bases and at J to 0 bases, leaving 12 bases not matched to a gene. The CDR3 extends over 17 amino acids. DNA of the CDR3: TGCAGTGGCATCCGCTCTAGCGGGGGGCGAAGCACAGATACGCAGTATTTT. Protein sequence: CSGIRSSGGRSTDTQYF.

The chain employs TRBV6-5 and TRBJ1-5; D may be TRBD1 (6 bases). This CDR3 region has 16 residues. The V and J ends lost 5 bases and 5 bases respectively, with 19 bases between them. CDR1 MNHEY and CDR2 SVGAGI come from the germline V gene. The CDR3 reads CASSTRSGGGDQPQHF. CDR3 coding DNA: TGTGCCAGCAGTACCCGATCCGGGGGCGGGGATCAGCCCCAGCATTTT.

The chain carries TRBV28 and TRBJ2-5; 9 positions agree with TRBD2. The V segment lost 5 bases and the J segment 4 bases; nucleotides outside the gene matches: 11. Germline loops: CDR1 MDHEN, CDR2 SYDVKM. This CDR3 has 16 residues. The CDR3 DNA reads TGTGCCAGCAGTCCAACTTTAGCGGGAGAAGGAGAGACCCAGTACTTC. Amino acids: CASSPTLAGEGETQYF.

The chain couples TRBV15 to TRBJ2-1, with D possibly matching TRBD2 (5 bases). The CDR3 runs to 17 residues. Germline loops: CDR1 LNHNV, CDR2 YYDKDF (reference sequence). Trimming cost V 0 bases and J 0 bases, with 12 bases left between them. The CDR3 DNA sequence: TGTGCCACCAGCAGAGATCCCCGGGGAAGCTCCTACAATGAGCAGTTCTTC. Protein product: CATSRDPRGSSYNEQFF.

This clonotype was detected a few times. This CDR3 is CSVVLSRGGYTF. The CDR3 DNA is TGCAGCGTTGTTCTCTCTCGGGGGGGCTACACCTTC. The chain joins TRBV29-1 to TRBJ1-2; TRBD1 is a possible D gene (5 bases). This CDR3 spans 12 amino acids. Between the trimmed V and J ends, which lost 4 bases and 8 bases, there was a span of 14 bases. Per the germline V gene, CDR1 is SQVTM and CDR2 is ANQGSEA.

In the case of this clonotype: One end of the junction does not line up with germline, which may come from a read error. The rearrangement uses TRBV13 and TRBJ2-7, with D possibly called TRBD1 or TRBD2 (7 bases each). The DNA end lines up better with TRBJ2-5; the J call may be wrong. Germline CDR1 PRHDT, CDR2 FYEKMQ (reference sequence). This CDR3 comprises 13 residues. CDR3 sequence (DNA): TGTGCCGGCAGCTTTGACAGGGAGGGGACCCAGTACTTC. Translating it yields CAGSFDREGTQYF.

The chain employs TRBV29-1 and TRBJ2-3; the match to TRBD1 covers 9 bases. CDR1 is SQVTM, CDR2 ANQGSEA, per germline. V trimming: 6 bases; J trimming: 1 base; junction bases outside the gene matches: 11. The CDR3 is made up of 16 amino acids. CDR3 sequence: CSVQVLDRGGTDTQYF. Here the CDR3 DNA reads TGCAGCGTCCAGGTTCTGGACAGGGGAGGCACAGATACGCAGTATTTT.

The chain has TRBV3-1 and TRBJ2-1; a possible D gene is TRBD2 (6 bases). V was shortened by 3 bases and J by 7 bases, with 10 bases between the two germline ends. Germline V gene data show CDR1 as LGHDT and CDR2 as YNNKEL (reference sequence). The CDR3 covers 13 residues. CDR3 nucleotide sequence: TGTGCCAGCAGCCAGGTGGGACTGAATGAGCAGTTCTTC. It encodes CASSQVGLNEQFF.

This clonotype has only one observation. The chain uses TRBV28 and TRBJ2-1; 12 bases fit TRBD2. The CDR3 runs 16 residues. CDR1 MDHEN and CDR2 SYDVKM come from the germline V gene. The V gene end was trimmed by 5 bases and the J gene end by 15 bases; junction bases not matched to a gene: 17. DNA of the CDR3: TGTGCCAGCAGTCCCCGGCGACTAGCGGGAGTGAAGGAGGGGTTCTTC. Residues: CASSPRRLAGVKEGFF.

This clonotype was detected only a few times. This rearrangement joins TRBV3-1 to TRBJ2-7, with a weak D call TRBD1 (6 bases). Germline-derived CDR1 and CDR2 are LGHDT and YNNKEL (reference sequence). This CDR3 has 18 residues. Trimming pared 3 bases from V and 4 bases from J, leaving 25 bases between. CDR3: CASSQGDRRVWGQYEQYF. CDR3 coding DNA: TGTGCCAGCAGCCAGGGGGACCGCCGGGTGTGGGGACAATACGAGCAGTACTTC.

CDR3 DNA sequence: TGTGCCAGCAGCTTAGATGGGACAGGGAAAGAGACCCAGTACTTC. Translation gives CASSLDGTGKETQYF. The chain combines TRBV7-2 with TRBJ2-5; 9 bases line up with TRBD1. This CDR3 has 15 amino acids. Germline-derived CDR1 and CDR2 are SGHTA and FQGNSA. The trim removed 1 base at V and 3 bases at J, leaving 3 bases unmatched.

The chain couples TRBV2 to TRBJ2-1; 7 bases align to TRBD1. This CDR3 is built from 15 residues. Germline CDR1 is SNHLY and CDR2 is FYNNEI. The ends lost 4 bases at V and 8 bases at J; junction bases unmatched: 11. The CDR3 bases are TGTGCCAGCAGTGTCCCGAACACAGGGGTCGATGAGCAGTTCTTC. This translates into CASSVPNTGVDEQFF.

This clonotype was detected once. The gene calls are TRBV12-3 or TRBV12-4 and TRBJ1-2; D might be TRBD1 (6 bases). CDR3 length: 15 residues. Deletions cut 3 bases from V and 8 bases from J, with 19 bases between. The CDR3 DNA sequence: TGTGCCAGCAGTTTGGGGGGGCAGGGGACTGCCGGCTACACCTTC. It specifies CASSLGGQGTAGYTF.